This T cell receptor (beta chain) was recorded in a study of vaccination effects on CD4 cells after COVID-19. Study-level information: After vaccination, samples were taken early and late from three convalescent patients. Samples gathered post-vaccine arrived a median of 72 days past the second dose. Study outcomes and limitations: Both infection-induced and vaccine-induced clones contracted markedly at late post-vaccination timepoints.

After removal of 1 base from V and 7 bases from J, the junction contained 4 bases not matched to a gene. The germline V gene has CDR1 SNHLY and CDR2 FYNNEI. The CDR3 totals 14 residues. The table came from immunoSEQ multiplex PCR; TCRdb's copy has only in-frame clones and leaves some out. The profile shows 13,000 or so clones, around 73% of them singletons. Regarding this clone: Its target is not known.

Sequencing in the ViraFEST assay came after antigen-specific CD4+ T cells had been expanded with viral peptide pools, which were used to stimulate PBMC. The culture ran for 10 days before CD4+ T cells were isolated. SARS-CoV-2 infected the person between March and December 2020, as confirmed by PCR. Each participant was given two doses of one vaccine (BNT162b2 or mRNA-1273). On both days 3 and 7, half of the culture medium was replaced with IL-2 medium. Sequences were derived from CD4+ T cells from PBMCs cultured with HCoV-NL63 spike peptides, sampled after COVID-19 vaccination. The sequence was collected from a human donor who had a prior SARS-CoV-2 infection. The chain recombines TRBV2 with TRBJ1-5, with TRBD1 matching 7 bases. The DNA of the CDR3 is TGTGCCAGCAGTGAAGGGCAGGGGGAGCAGCCCCAGCATTTT. It codes for CASSEGQGEQPQHF.